The rows below give T cell receptor beta chains drawn from one sample of a study of a mutant IDH1 vaccine in newly diagnosed glioma. Method: immunoSEQ multiplex PCR; TCRdb's copy keeps in-frame clones and lacks some. The sample includes about 85,000 clones, over 85% seen only once; the top ten take around 0.77%. These receptors' targets are unknown. The sample here was PBMCs, taken from a glioma patient whose treatment included an IDH1 peptide vaccine. These receptors were taken from a woman in her forties or fifties with glioma. The CDR3 runs from the conserved cysteine through the conserved F or W. Each record gives: J gene, clone size, V gene, D gene, CDR3 DNA, CDR3 protein. D genes are given only for firm matches. Rows may omit the clone size; those that give it use once, few, many or a size class.

>TRBJ1-2|NA|TRBV5-6|NA
TGTGCCAGCAGTCCCACCCTCCCCAGCTATGGCTACACCTTC
CASSPTLPSYGYTF
>TRBJ2-6|NA|TRBV19|NA
TGTGCCAGTAGTTGGACAGCCACCCCATCTGGGGCCAACGTCCTGACTTTC
CASSWTATPSGANVLTF
>TRBJ2-7|NA|TRBV5-8|TRBD2
TGTGCCACCATAGCGGGAGGGCGCGGAAGAGGTGACGAGCAGTACTTC
CATIAGGRGRGDEQYF
>TRBJ2-1|NA|TRBV7-6|NA
TGTGCCAGCAGCCCCCGGGGCCTGCCTATCGGGCAGTTCTTC
CASSPRGLPIGQFF
>TRBJ2-2|NA|TRBV7-8|NA
TGTGCCAGCAGCTTATTCGGACAGCCATCCACCGGGGAGCTGTTTTTT
CASSLFGQPSTGELFF
>TRBJ2-1|NA|TRBV28|TRBD2
TGTGCCAGCAAGTTGGGGGGGAGCTCCTACAATGAGCAGTTCTTC
CASKLGGSSYNEQFF
>TRBJ2-6|once|TRBV7-9|NA
TGTGCCAGCAGCTTTCCAACAGACCTCTCTGGGGCCAACGTCCTGACTTTC
CASSFPTDLSGANVLTF
>TRBJ2-7|NA|TRBV28|NA
TGTGCCAGCAGCCTGAGCGGAGCCGGAGAGCAGTACTTC
CASSLSGAGEQYF
>TRBJ1-4|NA|TRBV2|NA
TGTGCCAGCAGTCGCGGAGGGGCTGCTAATGAAAAACTGTTTTTT
CASSRGGAANEKLFF
>TRBJ2-7|NA|TRBV11-2|TRBD2
TGTGCCAGCAGCTTCCTCCCGACCCATGGGAGGGAAGGCTACGAGCAGTACTTC
CASSFLPTHGREGYEQYF
>TRBJ2-7|NA|TRBV27|TRBD2
TGTGCCAGCAGGGTGACTAGCGGGCTCCCCTACGAGCAGTACTTC
CASRVTSGLPYEQYF
>TRBJ2-7|NA|TRBV30|NA
TGTGCCTGGAGAGGGCAGCTATACGAGCAGTACTTC
CAWRGQLYEQYF
>TRBJ2-2|NA|TRBV5-1|TRBD2
TGCGCCAGCAGCCTGACTAGCGGGAGCACCGGGGAGCTGTTTTTT
CASSLTSGSTGELFF
>TRBJ2-7|NA|TRBV28|NA
TGTGCCAGCGGGAAAGGACACCACTACGAGCAGTACTTC
CASGKGHHYEQYF
>TRBJ2-1|NA|TRBV19|NA
TGTGCCAGTAGTATCCCCCGACCGGGCTCCCATGAGCAGTTCTTC
CASSIPRPGSHEQFF
>TRBJ2-7|NA|TRBV18|TRBD1
TGTGCCAGCTCACCTGACAGGGGGTCATACGAGCAGTACTTC
CASSPDRGSYEQYF
>TRBJ1-6|few|TRBV10-3|NA
TGTGCCACCTCCGGGGGGGTTAGCTCCTATAATTCACCCCTCCACTTT
CATSGGVSSYNSPLHF
>TRBJ1-6|few|TRBV11-3|NA
TGTGCCAGCAGCTCAGCGGATCAGGGGCAGGTTGATTCACCCCTCCACTTT
CASSSADQGQVDSPLHF
>TRBJ2-1|NA|TRBV5-1|NA
TGCGCCAGCAGCTTGGGGTATGAGTGGTTCTTC
CASSLGYEWFF
>TRBJ2-5|NA|TRBV5-1|NA
TGCGCCAGCAGCTTAGGGTCGGGGCCCAAAGAGACCCAGTACTTC
CASSLGSGPKETQYF
>TRBJ2-7|NA|TRBV5-6|TRBD1
TGTGCCAGCAGTCCTGGACAGGGGAGCTCCTACGAGCAGTACTTC
CASSPGQGSSYEQYF
>TRBJ1-2|NA|TRBV10-2|NA
TGCGCCAGCAGTGATTCAGCGGGCGGCTACACCTTC
CASSDSAGGYTF
>TRBJ2-2|NA|TRBV6-5|TRBD1
TGTGCCAGCAGTTTTGCAGGCAGGGGGCTTACCGGGGAGCTGTTTTTT
CASSFAGRGLTGELFF
>TRBJ2-1|once|TRBV6-6|NA
TGTGCCAGCGGTCCCTACAATGAGCAGTTCTTC
CASGPYNEQFF
>TRBJ2-2|NA|TRBV9|TRBD2
TGTGCCAGCAGCTTATCTAGCGGAGCGAACACCGGGGAGCTGTTTTTT
CASSLSSGANTGELFF
>TRBJ1-5|NA|TRBV19|TRBD1
TGTGCCAGTAGTCAGGGGGAAGGCAATCAGCCCCAGCATTTT
CASSQGEGNQPQHF
>TRBJ2-1|NA|TRBV27|NA
TGTGCCAGCAGTTTTATAGGTGCCAATGAGCAGTTCTTC
CASSFIGANEQFF
>TRBJ2-5|NA|TRBV5-1|TRBD2
TGCGCCAGCAGCTTGAGTCAACTAGCGGGAGTTGGGGAGACCCAGTACTTC
CASSLSQLAGVGETQYF
>TRBJ1-3|NA|TRBV7-9|TRBD1
TGTGCCAGCAGCTTAGGGACAGGGATAGTCTCTGGAAACACCATATATTTT
CASSLGTGIVSGNTIYF
>TRBJ2-7|NA|TRBV2|TRBD1
TGTGCCAGCATGTCAGGGGGAGAGTACGAGCAGTACTTC
CASMSGGEYEQYF
>TRBJ2-7|NA|TRBV6-5|NA
TGTGCCAGCACCACCGGGGCCGCCTACGAGCAGTACTTC
CASTTGAAYEQYF
>TRBJ1-1|NA|TRBV6-5|NA
TGTGCCAGCAGTTCTACATTAACTGAAGCTTTCTTT
CASSSTLTEAFF
>TRBJ2-7|NA|TRBV27|TRBD2
TGTGCCAGCAGTTTACGTGGGCCTAGCGGTTCCCACTCCTACGAGCAGTACTTC
CASSLRGPSGSHSYEQYF
>TRBJ2-7|NA|TRBV6-5|TRBD1
TGTGCCAGCACTCAGGGACAGGGGGCGTTCGAGCAGTACTTC
CASTQGQGAFEQYF
>TRBJ1-1|NA|TRBV7-6|TRBD1
TGTGCCAGCAGCCTACAGGGGGTTTCGGCTGAAGCTTTCTTT
CASSLQGVSAEAFF
>TRBJ2-7|NA|TRBV4-1|NA
TGCGCCAGCAGCCAAGCTAGCAGCGGAACCTACGAGCAGTACTTC
CASSQASSGTYEQYF
>TRBJ2-1|NA|TRBV29-1|TRBD2
TGCAGCGTTGCAGTGGGACTAGCGGATACGTACAATGAGCAGTTCTTC
CSVAVGLADTYNEQFF
>TRBJ1-1|NA|TRBV4-1|NA
TGCGCCAGCAGCTACACTCAGGGTGGGCACACTGAAGCTTTCTTT
CASSYTQGGHTEAFF
>TRBJ2-7|NA|TRBV7-3|NA
TGTGCCAGCAGCCTTAGCGGCACGGGCGAGCAGTACTTC
CASSLSGTGEQYF
>TRBJ2-7|NA|TRBV6-6|NA
TGTGCCAGCAGTTACTCGACCTCGAATCTCTACGAGCAGTACTTC
CASSYSTSNLYEQYF
>TRBJ2-1|NA|TRBV2|TRBD2
TGTGCCAGCAGTGGGCTGGGGACTAGGGGAATGAAGCAGTTCTTC
CASSGLGTRGMKQFF
>TRBJ2-2|NA|TRBV19|NA
TGTGCCAGTAGTATAGTAGGAGGGGAGCTGTTTTTT
CASSIVGGELFF
>TRBJ2-7|NA|TRBV5-1|TRBD2
TGCGCCAGCAGCCAGACTAGCGGGAGGCTCGACGAGCAGTACTTC
CASSQTSGRLDEQYF